The clone carrying this TCR beta chain appeared a single time. The repertoire was sequenced with immunoSEQ multiplex PCR; TCRdb's copy has only in-frame clones and lacks some. The data hold 150,000 to 180,000 clones, with around 84% observed a single time. Germline V CDR1 and CDR2: LGHDT, YNNKEL (reference sequence). This CDR3 is 16 amino acids long. Trimming removed 2 bases from V and 8 bases from J; junction bases left unmatched: 10. The sample comes from a study of blood T cell repertoires in COVID-19. About the study: The study drew acute and convalescent COVID-19 samples from the United States, Italy and Spain.

This sequence joins TRBV3-1 (or the pseudogene TRBV3-2) and TRBJ1-4, with 8 bases fitting TRBD1. Sequenced material: PBMCs or T cells enriched from blood (not recorded which). The sequence was obtained from a man in his fifties who had recovered from COVID-19. The DNA of the CDR3 is TGTGCCAGCAGCCAACTAACGACAGGGGATAAGGAAAAACTGTTTTTT. Amino acids: CASSQLTTGDKEKLFF.